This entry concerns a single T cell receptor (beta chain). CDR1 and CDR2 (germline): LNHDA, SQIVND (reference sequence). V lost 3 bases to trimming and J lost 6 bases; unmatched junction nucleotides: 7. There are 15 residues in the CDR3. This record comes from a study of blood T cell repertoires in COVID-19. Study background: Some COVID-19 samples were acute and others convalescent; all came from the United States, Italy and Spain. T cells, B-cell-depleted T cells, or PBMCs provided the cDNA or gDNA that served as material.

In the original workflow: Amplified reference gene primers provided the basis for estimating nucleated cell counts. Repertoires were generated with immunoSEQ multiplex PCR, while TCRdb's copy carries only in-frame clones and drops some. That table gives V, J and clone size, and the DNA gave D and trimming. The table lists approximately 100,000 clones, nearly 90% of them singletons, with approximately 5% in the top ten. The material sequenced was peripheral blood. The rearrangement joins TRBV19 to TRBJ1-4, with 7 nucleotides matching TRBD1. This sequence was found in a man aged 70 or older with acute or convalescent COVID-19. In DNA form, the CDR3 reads TGTGCCAGTAGTATGGGGGTACAGGGGTATGAAAAACTGTTTTTT. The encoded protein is CASSMGVQGYEKLFF.